This T cell receptor beta chain appears in the sequencing data of a study of blood T cell repertoires in COVID-19 (dated by TCRdb to 2018 to 2020). The study in broad terms: Collaborator samples came from the United States, Italy and Spain and covered acute and convalescent phases of COVID-19. The prospective study material was composed of cDNA or gDNA derived from T cells, B-cell-depleted T cells, or PBMCs. Deeply sampled blood TCRbeta repertoires from subjects exposed to, actively infected with, or recovered from COVID-19 were included in the dataset. The repertoires were released in a freely available public database meant as a resource for research on the immune response to SARS-CoV-2. Samples were obtained from the ongoing ImmuneRACE study (first 160 participants) and from over 1,000 subjects provided by 6 global collaborators. A de-identified subject ID, COVID-19 status, age in years and sex were almost always included in the sample metadata. Where HLA class I and class II types were available, the types were taken from metadata supplied by the sample provider, not from assay-based typing.

The immunoSEQ Assay, a bias-controlled multiplex PCR, was used to amplify TCRbeta CDR3 regions from genomic DNA. The paper's processing steps were these. Nucleated cell counts per sample were estimated from amplification of reference gene primers within the assay. To quantify the absolute abundance of each unique TCRbeta CDR3 rearrangement, sequence reads were collapsed and filtered. Productive Simpson clonality was computed per sample as the square root of Simpson's diversity index over productive rearrangements. This immuneACCESS table, as held by TCRdb, lists in-frame sequences with V and J called but not all clones. Of the missing ones, under half trace to an unresolved V gene in checked studies; the others have no known cause. The DNA gave D and trimming, while V, J and clone size come from that table. This sample gives around 86,000 clones in total; around 90% of them show up just once. The ten most abundant clones make up around 5.3% of the sample.

Overall study outcomes, separate from this receptor: Clinical and demographic metadata were provided uncurated, with the amount varying by source and participant.

Comments on this clone: Its antigen target is currently unknown. It has no much larger one-base neighbor in the sample; base qualities were not kept.

Via the germline V gene, CDR1 is SGHTA and CDR2 FQGNSA. Trimming at the junction amounts to 3 bases on V and 0 bases on J, and the germline ends lie 3 bases apart. From its cysteine to its phenylalanine, the CDR3 spans 13 amino acids. Just CDR3 DNA is preserved here, 39 bases in frame from base 1. Each collaborating institution followed its own protocols to collect whole blood in K2EDTA tubes. For TCRbeta analysis, collaborator samples were shipped as frozen whole blood, as isolated PBMCs, or as DNA extracted from either sample type. The clonotype originates from an elderly woman with acute or convalescent COVID-19. Source material: peripheral blood. The rearranged segments are TRBV7-2 and TRBJ1-5; the D gene remains uncertain. The CDR3 is CASSLSSNQPQHF. At the DNA level, the sequence is TGTGCCAGCAGCTTGAGTAGCAATCAGCCCCAGCATTTT.